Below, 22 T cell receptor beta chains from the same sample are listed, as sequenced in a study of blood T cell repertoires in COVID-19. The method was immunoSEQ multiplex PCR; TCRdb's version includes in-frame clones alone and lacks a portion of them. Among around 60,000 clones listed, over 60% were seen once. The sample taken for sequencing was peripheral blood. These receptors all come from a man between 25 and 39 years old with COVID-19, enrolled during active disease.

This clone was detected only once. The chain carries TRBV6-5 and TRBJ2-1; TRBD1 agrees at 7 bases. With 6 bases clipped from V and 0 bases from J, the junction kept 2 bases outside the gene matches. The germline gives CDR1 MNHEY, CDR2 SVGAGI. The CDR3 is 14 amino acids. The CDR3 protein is CASRQGSSYNEQFF. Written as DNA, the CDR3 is TGTGCCAGCAGACAGGGGAGCTCCTACAATGAGCAGTTCTTC.

CDR3 in amino acids: CASSQDQRGGLFDEQFF. The CDR3 DNA reads as TGCGCCAGCAGCCAAGATCAGCGGGGGGGCCTCTTTGATGAGCAGTTCTTC. This sequence joins TRBV4-3 and TRBJ2-1; 10 bases map to TRBD2. V dropped 0 bases and J dropped 8; count of bases not matched to a gene: 10. This CDR3 spans 17 amino acids. Germline CDR1 is LGHNA and CDR2 is YSLEER.

The DNA for the CDR3 is TGTGCCAGTAGCCGGACAGGGGAAAATTCACCCCTCCACTTT. It translates to CASSRTGENSPLHF. J is TRBJ1-6 and V is TRBV19, with 9 bases fitting TRBD1. The CDR3 runs to 14 residues. With V trimmed by 6 bases and J by 7 bases, 4 bases remained unmatched. CDR1 LNHDA and CDR2 SQIVND come from the germline V gene (reference sequence). The full variable domain, rest sourced from reference TRBV19 and TRBJ1-6, is DGGITQSPKYLFRKEGQNVTLSCEQNLNHDAMYWYRQDPGQGLRLIYYSQIVNDFQKGDIAEGYSVSREKKESFPLTVTSAQKNPTAFYLCASSRTGENSPLHFGNGTRLTVT.

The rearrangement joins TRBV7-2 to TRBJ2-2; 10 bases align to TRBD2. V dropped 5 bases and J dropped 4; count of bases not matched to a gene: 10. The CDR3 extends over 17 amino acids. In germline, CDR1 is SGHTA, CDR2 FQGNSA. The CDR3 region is CASSPGGLAGVTGELFF. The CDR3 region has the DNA TGTGCCAGCAGCCCCGGTGGGCTAGCGGGGGTCACCGGGGAGCTGTTTTTT.

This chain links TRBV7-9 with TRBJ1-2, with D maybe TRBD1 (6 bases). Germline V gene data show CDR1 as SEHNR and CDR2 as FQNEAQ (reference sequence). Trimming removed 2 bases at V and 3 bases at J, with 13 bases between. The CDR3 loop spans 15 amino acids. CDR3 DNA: TGTGCCAGCAGCTTACCAGGACAGCCCCACTATGGCTACACCTTC. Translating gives CASSLPGQPHYGYTF.

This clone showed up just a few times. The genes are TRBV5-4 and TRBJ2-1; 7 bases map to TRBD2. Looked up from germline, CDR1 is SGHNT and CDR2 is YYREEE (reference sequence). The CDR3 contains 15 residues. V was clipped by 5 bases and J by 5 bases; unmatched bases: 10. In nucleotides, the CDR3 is TGTGCCAGCAGGGTGAGCTCACTAGCGAACAATGAGCAGTTCTTC. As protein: CASRVSSLANNEQFF.

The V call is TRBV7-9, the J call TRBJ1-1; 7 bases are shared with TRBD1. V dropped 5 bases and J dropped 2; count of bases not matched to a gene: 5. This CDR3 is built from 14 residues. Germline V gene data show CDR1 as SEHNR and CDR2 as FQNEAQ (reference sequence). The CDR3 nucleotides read TGTGCCAGCAGCCAAACAGGGGTAAACACTGAAGCTTTCTTT. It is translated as CASSQTGVNTEAFF.

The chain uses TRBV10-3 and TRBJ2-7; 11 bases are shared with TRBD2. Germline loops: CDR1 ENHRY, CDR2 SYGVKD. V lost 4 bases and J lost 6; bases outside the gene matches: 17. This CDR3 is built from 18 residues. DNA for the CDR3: TGTGCCATCAGTGGGTCAGGGTATGGGCTAGCGGGAGGCGGCGAGCAGTACTTC. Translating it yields CAISGSGYGLAGGGEQYF.

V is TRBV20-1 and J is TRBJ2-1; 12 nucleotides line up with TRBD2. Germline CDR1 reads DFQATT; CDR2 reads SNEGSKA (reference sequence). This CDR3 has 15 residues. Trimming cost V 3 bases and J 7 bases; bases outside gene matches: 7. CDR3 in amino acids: CSASVLAGGSNEQFF. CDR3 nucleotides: TGCAGTGCTAGTGTCCTAGCGGGGGGGTCGAATGAGCAGTTCTTC.

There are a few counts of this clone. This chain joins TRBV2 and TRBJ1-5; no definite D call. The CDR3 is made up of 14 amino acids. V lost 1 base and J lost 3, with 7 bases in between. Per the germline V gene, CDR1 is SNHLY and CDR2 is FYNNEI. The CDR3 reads CASSEGAYNQPQHF. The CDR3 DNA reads TGTGCCAGCAGTGAAGGGGCTTACAATCAGCCCCAGCATTTT.

The CDR3 DNA reads as TGTGCCAGCGGGAGACTGTATAGCAATCAGCCCCAGCATTTT. This sequence encodes CASGRLYSNQPQHF. The rearrangement joins TRBV6-5 to TRBJ1-5; D gene unclear. V lost 8 bases to trimming and J lost 0 bases, with 11 bases between them. Germline-derived CDR1 and CDR2 are MNHEY and SVGAGI. This CDR3 region has 14 residues.

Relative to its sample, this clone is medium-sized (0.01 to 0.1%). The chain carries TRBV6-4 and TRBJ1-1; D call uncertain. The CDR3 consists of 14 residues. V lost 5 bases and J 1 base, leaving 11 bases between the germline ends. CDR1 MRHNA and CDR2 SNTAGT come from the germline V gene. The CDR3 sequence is CASSPQSGNTEAFF. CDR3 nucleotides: TGTGCCAGCAGTCCTCAATCAGGGAACACTGAAGCTTTCTTT.

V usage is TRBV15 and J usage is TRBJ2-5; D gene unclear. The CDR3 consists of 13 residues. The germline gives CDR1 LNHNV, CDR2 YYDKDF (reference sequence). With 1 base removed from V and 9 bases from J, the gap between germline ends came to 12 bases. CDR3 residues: CATSRVLESAQYF. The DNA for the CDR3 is TGTGCCACCAGCAGAGTCCTAGAGAGCGCCCAGTACTTC.

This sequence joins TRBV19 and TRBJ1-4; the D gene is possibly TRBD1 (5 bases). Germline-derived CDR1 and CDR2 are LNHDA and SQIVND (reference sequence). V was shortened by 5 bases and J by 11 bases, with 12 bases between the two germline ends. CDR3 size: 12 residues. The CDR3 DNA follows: TGTGCCAGTAGTCCAAAGAAGGGGAAACTGTTTTTT. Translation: CASSPKKGKLFF.

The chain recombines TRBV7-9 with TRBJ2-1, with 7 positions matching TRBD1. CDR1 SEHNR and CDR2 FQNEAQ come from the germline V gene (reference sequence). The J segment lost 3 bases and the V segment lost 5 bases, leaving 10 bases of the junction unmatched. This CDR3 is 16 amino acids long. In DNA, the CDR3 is TGTGCCAGCAGCCTCTCACGACAGGGAAACTACAATGAGCAGTTCTTC. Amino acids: CASSLSRQGNYNEQFF.

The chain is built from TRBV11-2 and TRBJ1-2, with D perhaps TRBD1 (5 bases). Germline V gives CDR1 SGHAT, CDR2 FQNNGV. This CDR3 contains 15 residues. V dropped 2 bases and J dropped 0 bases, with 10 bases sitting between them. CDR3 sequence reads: CASSLLQASNYGYTF. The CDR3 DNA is TGTGCCAGCAGCTTATTACAGGCCTCTAACTATGGCTACACCTTC.

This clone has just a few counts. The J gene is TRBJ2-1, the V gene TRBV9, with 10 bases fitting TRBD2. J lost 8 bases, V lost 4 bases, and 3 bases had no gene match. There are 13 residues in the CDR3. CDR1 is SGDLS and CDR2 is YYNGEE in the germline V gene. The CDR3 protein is CASSLGLADEQFF. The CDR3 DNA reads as TGTGCCAGCAGCTTAGGACTAGCGGATGAGCAGTTCTTC. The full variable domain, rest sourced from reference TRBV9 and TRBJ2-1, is DSGVTQTPKHLITATGQRVTLRCSPRSGDLSVYWYQQSLDQGLQFLIQYYNGEERAKGNILERFSAQQFPDLHSELNLSSLELGDSALYFCASSLGLADEQFFGPGTRLTVL.

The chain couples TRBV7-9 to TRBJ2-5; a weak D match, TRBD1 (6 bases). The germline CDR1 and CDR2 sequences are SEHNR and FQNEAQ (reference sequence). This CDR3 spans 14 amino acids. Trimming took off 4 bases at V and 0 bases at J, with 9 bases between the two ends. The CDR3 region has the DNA TGTGCCAGCAGCTCGACAGGTGACCAAGAGACCCAGTACTTC. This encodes CASSSTGDQETQYF.

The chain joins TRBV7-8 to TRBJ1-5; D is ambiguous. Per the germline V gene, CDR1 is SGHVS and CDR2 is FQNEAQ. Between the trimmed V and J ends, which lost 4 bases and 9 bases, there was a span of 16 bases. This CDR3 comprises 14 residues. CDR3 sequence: CASSSHGEERPQHF. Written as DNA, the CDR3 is TGTGCCAGCAGCTCCCACGGAGAGGAACGGCCCCAGCATTTT.

The CDR3 spells CATSDSPGTTTDTQYF. CDR3 DNA sequence: TGTGCCACCAGTGATTCGCCCGGGACTACCACAGATACGCAGTATTTT. This chain connects TRBV24-1 to TRBJ2-3, with 7 nucleotides matching TRBD2. The J segment lost 2 bases and the V segment lost 2 bases, leaving 6 bases of the junction unmatched. There are 16 residues in the CDR3. The germline gives CDR1 KGHDR, CDR2 SFDVKD.

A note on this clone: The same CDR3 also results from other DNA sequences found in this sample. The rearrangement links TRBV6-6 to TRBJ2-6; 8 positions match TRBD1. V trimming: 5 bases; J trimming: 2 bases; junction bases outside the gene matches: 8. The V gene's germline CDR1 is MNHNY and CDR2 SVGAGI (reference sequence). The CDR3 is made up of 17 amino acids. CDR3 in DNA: TGTGCCAGCAGTCTGAAACCGACAGGGGCTGGGGCCAACGTCCTGACTTTC. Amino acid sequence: CASSLKPTGAGANVLTF.

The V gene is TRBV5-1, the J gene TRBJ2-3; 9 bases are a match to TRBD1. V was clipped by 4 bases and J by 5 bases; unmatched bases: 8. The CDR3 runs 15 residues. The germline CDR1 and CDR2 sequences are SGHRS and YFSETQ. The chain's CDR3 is CASSDGTGSQDTQYF. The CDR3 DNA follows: TGCGCCAGCAGCGACGGGACAGGGTCTCAAGATACGCAGTATTTT.